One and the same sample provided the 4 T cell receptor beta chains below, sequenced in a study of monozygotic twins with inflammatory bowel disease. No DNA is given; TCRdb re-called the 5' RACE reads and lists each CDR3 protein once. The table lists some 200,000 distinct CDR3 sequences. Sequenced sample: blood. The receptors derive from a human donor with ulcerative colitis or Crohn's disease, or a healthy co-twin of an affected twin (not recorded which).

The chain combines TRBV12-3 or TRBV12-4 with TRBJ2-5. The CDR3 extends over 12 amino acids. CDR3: CASNLNQETQYF.

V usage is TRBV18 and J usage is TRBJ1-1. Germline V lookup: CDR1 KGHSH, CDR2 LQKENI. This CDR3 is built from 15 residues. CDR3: CASSPGVKTTNTEAF.

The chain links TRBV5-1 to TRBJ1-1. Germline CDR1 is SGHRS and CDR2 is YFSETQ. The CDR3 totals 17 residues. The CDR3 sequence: CASSMEGPTMWNTEAFF.

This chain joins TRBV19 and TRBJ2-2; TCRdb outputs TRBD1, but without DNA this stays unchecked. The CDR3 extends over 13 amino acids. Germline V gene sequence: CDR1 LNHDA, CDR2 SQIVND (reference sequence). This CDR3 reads CASARTGAGELFF.